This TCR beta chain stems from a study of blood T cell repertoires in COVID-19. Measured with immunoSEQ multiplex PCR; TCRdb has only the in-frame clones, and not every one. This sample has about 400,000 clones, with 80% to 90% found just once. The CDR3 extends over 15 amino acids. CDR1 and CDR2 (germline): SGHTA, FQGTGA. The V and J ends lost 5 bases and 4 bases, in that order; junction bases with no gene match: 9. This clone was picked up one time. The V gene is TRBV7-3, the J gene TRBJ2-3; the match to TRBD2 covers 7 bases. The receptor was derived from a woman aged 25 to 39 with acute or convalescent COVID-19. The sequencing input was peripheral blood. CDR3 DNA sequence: TGTGCCAGCAGCCCCCGGGGGAGGGAGGCAGATACGCAGTATTTT. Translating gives CASSPRGREADTQYF.